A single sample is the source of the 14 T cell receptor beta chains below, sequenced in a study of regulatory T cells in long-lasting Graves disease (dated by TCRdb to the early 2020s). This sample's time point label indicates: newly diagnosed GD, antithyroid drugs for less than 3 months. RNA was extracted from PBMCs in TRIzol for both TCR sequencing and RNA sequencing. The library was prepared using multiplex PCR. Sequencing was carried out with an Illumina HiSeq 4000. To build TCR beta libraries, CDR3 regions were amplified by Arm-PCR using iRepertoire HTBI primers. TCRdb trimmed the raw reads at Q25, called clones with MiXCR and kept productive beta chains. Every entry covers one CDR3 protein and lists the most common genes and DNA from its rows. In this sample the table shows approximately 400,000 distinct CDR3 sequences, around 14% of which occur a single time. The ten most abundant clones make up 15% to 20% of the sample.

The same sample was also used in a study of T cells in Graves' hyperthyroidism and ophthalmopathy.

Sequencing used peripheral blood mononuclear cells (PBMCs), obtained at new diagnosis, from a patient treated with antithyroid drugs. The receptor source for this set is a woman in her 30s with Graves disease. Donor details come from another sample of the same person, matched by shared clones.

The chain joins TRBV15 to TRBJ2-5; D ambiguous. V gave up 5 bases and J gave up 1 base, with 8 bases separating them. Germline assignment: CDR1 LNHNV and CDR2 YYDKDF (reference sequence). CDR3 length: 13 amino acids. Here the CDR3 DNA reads TGTGCCACCAGCTTGGGGATCCAAGAGACCCAGTACTTC. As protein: CATSLGIQETQYF.

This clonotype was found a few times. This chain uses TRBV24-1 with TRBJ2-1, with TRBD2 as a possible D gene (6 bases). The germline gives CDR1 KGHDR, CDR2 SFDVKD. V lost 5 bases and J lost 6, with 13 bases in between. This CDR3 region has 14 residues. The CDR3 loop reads CATSVPGLSNEQFF. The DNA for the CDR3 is TGTGCCACCAGTGTCCCGGGACTTAGCAATGAGCAGTTCTTC.

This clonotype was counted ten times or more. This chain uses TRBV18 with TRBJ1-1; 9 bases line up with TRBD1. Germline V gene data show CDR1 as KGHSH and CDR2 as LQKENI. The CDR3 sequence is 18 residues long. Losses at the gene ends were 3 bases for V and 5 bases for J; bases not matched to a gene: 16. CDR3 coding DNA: TGTGCCAGCTCACCCCGCGCCGGGACAGGGAGTATGGGGACTGAAGCTTTCTTT. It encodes CASSPRAGTGSMGTEAFF.

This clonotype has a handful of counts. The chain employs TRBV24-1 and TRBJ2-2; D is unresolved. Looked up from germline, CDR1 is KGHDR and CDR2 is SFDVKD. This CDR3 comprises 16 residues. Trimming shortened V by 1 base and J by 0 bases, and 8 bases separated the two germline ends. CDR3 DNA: TGTGCCACCAGTGATTTAGCCGCAGCGAACACCGGGGAGCTGTTTTTT. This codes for CATSDLAAANTGELFF.

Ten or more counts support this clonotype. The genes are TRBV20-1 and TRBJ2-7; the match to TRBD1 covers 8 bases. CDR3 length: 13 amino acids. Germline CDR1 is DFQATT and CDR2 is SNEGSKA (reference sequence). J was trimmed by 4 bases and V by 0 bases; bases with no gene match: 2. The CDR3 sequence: CSARDWTGYEQYF. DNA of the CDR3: TGCAGTGCTAGAGACTGGACAGGGTACGAGCAGTACTTC.

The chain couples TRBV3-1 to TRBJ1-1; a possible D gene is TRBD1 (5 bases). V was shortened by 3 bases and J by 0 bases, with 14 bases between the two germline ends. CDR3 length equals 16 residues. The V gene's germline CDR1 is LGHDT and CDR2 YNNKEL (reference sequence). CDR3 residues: CASSQASGTVNTEAFF. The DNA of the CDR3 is TGTGCCAGCAGCCAGGCGAGCGGGACGGTGAACACTGAAGCTTTCTTT.

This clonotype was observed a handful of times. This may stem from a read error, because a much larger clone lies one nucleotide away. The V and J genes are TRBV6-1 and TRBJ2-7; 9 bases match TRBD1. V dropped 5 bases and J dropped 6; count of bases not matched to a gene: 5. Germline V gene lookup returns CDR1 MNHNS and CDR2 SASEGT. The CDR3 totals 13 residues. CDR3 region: CASSPGTGREQYF. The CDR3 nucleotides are TGTGCCAGCAGTCCCGGGACAGGGCGCGAGCAGTACTTC.

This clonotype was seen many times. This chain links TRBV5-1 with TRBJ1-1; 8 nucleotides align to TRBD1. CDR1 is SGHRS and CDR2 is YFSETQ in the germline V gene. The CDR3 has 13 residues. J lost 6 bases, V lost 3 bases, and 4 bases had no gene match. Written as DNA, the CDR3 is TGCGCCAGCAGCTGGAAACAGGGGGCTGAAGCTTTCTTT. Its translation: CASSWKQGAEAFF.

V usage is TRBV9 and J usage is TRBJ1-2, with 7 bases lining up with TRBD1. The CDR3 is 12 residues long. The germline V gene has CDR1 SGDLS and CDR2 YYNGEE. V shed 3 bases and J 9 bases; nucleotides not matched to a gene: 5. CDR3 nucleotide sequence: TGTGCCAGCAGCGCGGGACAGTTTAGCTACACCTTC. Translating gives CASSAGQFSYTF.

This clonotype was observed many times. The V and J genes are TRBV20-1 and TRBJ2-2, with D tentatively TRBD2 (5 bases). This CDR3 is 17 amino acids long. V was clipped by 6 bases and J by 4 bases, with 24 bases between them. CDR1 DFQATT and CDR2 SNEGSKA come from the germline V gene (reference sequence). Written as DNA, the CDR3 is TGCAGTGCCAGCACTGGGCTAGCTCAAGGCCGCACCGGGGAGCTGTTTTTT. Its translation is CSASTGLAQGRTGELFF.

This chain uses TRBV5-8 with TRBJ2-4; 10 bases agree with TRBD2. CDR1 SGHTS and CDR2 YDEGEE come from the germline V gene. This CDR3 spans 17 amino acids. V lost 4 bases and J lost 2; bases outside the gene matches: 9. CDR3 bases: TGTGCCAGCAGCCAAGTGAGACTAGCGGGTCCCAAAAACATTCAGTACTTC. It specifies CASSQVRLAGPKNIQYF.

CDR3 residues: CSAQRTSGIREQFF. The CDR3 DNA reads as TGCAGTGCCCAGAGGACTAGCGGGATACGTGAGCAGTTCTTC. The chain uses TRBV20-1 and TRBJ2-1; 12 bases align to TRBD2. The CDR3 extends over 14 amino acids. V lost 6 bases and J lost 9; bases outside the gene matches: 9. The germline V gene has CDR1 DFQATT and CDR2 SNEGSKA (reference sequence).

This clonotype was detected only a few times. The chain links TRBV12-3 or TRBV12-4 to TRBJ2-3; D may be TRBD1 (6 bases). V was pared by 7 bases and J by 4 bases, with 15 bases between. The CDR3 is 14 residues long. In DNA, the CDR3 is TGTGCCAGCACCCTGCTTCAGGGGCCAGATACGCAGTATTTT. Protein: CASTLLQGPDTQYF.

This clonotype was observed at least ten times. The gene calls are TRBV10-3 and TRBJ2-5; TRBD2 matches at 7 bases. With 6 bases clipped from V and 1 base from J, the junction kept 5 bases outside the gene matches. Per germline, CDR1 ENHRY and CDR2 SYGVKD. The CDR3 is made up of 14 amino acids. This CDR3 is CAIRAGISQETQYF. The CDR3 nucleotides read TGTGCCATCAGAGCGGGAATATCCCAAGAGACCCAGTACTTC.